The rows below give T cell receptor beta chains drawn from one sample of a study of CD8 T cells in Susac syndrome. Via MiXCR, TCRdb re-called the immunoSEQ multiplex PCR reads, giving one row per CDR3 protein. In the table there are some 260,000 distinct CDR3 sequences, roughly 85% of which are singletons. The source material was CD8+ T cells from PBMCs. The source is a human donor with multiple sclerosis. The CDR3 runs from the conserved cysteine through the conserved F or W. D genes are given only for firm matches. Clone sizes are given selectively: once, few, many, or a class where the clone is expanded.

J: TRBJ2-3; size: .; V: TRBV27; D: TRBD2; DNA: TGTGCCAGCAGTGCGGGACTAGCCGAACGATTCACAGATACGCAGTATTTT; CDR3: CASSAGLAERFTDTQYF
J: TRBJ1-6; size: .; V: TRBV11-2; D: .; DNA: TGTGCCAGCAGCTTCCTCCCCAGGGGAGGCGATAATTCACCCCTCCACTTT; CDR3: CASSFLPRGGDNSPLHF
J: TRBJ2-5; size: .; V: TRBV20-1; D: .; DNA: TGCAGTGCTCGACAGGGTGGGAGCGGGGAGACCCAGTACTTC; CDR3: CSARQGGSGETQYF
J: TRBJ2-6; size: .; V: TRBV20-1; D: .; DNA: TGCAGTGCCCCAAAGCGCTCTGGGGCCAACGTCCTGACTTTC; CDR3: CSAPKRSGANVLTF
J: TRBJ2-1; size: .; V: TRBV7-9; D: .; DNA: TGTGCCAGCAGCTACCAACAAGGGGACCATCGGGGACGGCAGTTCTTC; CDR3: CASSYQQGDHRGRQFF
J: TRBJ2-7; size: .; V: TRBV7-6; D: .; DNA: TGTGCCAGCAGCTCCCGGGGCACGGCGAGCGAGCAGTACTTC; CDR3: CASSSRGTASEQYF
J: TRBJ2-7; size: few; V: TRBV27; D: TRBD2; DNA: TGTGCCAGCAGTTCGGGACTAGCATCCTACGAGCAGTACTTC; CDR3: CASSSGLASYEQYF
J: TRBJ2-3; size: few; V: TRBV7-2; D: .; DNA: TGTGCCAGCAGCTTAATTCTAGGCACAGATACGCAGTATTTT; CDR3: CASSLILGTDTQYF
J: TRBJ2-1; size: .; V: TRBV27; D: .; DNA: TGTGCCAGCAGTTTGGTGGGAACCAACTACAATGAGCAGTTCTTC; CDR3: CASSLVGTNYNEQFF
J: TRBJ2-1; size: .; V: TRBV3-1; D: TRBD2; DNA: TGTGCCAGCAGCCAAGAACTAGCGGGCTACAATGAGCAGTTCTTC; CDR3: CASSQELAGYNEQFF
J: TRBJ2-5; size: few; V: TRBV11-2; D: .; DNA: TGTGCCAGCAGATCCCAAGAGACCCAGTACTTC; CDR3: CASRSQETQYF
J: TRBJ1-2; size: .; V: TRBV6-5; D: .; DNA: TGTGCCAGCAGTACGACAGGAGGCTATGGCTACACCTTC; CDR3: CASSTTGGYGYTF
J: TRBJ2-7; size: .; V: TRBV3-1; D: .; DNA: TGTGCCAGCAGCCGTTTCGGGGAGGCCTACGAGCAGTACTTC; CDR3: CASSRFGEAYEQYF
J: TRBJ2-3; size: .; V: TRBV21-1; D: .; DNA: TGTGCCAGCAACAACTCGCAGGGACCCTCCACAGATACGCAGTATTTT; CDR3: CASNNSQGPSTDTQYF
J: TRBJ1-2; size: .; V: TRBV5-6; D: .; DNA: TGTGCCAGCAGCTTGGCAGCAGGGATGGATGGCTACACCTTC; CDR3: CASSLAAGMDGYTF
J: TRBJ1-3; size: .; V: TRBV20-1; D: .; DNA: TGCAGTGCTAGACAGGAGGTCGGAAACACCATATATTTT; CDR3: CSARQEVGNTIYF
J: TRBJ1-1; size: .; V: TRBV6-1; D: .; DNA: TGTGCCAGCACCCAAAGGAGAGATCAAATACCCATGAACACTGAAGCTTTCTTT; CDR3: CASTQRRDQIPMNTEAFF
J: TRBJ2-3; size: .; V: TRBV7-8; D: .; DNA: TGTGCCAGCAGCTTACCACGGGGTTCTAAGGATACGCAGTATTTT; CDR3: CASSLPRGSKDTQYF
J: TRBJ2-7; size: .; V: TRBV19; D: .; DNA: TGTGCCAGTAGTGCCGCCCTAGGTCCCTACGAGCAGTACTTC; CDR3: CASSAALGPYEQYF
J: TRBJ2-1; size: .; V: TRBV27; D: .; DNA: TGTGCCAGCAGTCCCTCCGGCAGGTACCCTCCTTACAATGAGCAGTTCTTC; CDR3: CASSPSGRYPPYNEQFF